This TCR beta chain was retrieved from a study of blood T cell repertoires in COVID-19 (dated by TCRdb to 2018 to 2021). With regard to the full study: The collaborator samples originated in the United States, Italy and Spain and spanned the acute and convalescent phases of COVID-19. The dataset comprised deeply sampled blood TCRbeta repertoires from subjects exposed to, actively infected with, or recovered from COVID-19. The repertoires were made available in a free public database intended to serve as a resource for research on the immune response to SARS-CoV-2. The prospective study material was composed of cDNA or gDNA derived from T cells, B-cell-depleted T cells, or PBMCs. The sample metadata nearly always contained a de-identified subject ID, COVID-19 status, age in years and sex. HLA class I and class II types, where available, came from metadata supplied by the sample provider rather than from assay-based typing. Samples came from the ongoing ImmuneRACE study (first 160 participants) plus 1,254 subjects from 6 global collaborators.

For CDR1 and CDR2, the germline V gene (reference sequence) lists DFQATT and SNEGSKA. V and J lose 3 bases and 9 bases, and a span of 9 bases separates them. There are 11 amino acids in the CDR3, from cysteine to phenylalanine inclusive. CDR3 DNA is the only sequence kept; it has 33 bases, read in frame from the first base. Of note for this clone: Its recognized antigen is unknown. Base qualities are not provided; no much larger clone lies one nucleotide away.

TCRbeta CDR3 regions were amplified from genomic DNA by means of the immunoSEQ Assay, a bias-controlled multiplex PCR. Regarding the original processing steps: Nucleated cell counts per sample were estimated from amplification of reference gene primers within the assay. Sequence reads were collapsed and filtered to measure the absolute abundance of every unique TCRbeta CDR3 rearrangement. Productive Simpson clonality was computed per sample as the square root of Simpson's diversity index over productive rearrangements. The table comes from immuneACCESS by way of TCRdb, which keeps in-frame sequences with V and J called. Part of the clones is missing from these tables; in studies checked, under half for an unresolved V gene and the rest for unknown reasons. V and J calls and clone size are as listed in that table; D and trimming were resolved from the DNA. The sample table records more than 150,000 clones; 79% of these occur just once. The ten biggest clones cover 15% to 20% of the sample.

Collaborating institutions collected whole blood in K2EDTA tubes following their own protocols. For TCRbeta analysis, collaborator samples were shipped as frozen whole blood, as isolated PBMCs, or as DNA extracted from either sample type. Overall results and qualifications from the work: Clinical and demographic metadata were provided uncurated, with the amount varying by source and participant.

The sequence joins TRBV20-1 to TRBJ1-5, with the D segment identity uncertain. The specimen sequenced was peripheral blood. The TCR originated in a man between 60 and 75 years old with active or convalescent COVID-19. CDR3 reads: CSASGSRPQHF. The sequenced DNA is TGCAGTGCTAGCGGGAGTCGGCCCCAGCATTTT.